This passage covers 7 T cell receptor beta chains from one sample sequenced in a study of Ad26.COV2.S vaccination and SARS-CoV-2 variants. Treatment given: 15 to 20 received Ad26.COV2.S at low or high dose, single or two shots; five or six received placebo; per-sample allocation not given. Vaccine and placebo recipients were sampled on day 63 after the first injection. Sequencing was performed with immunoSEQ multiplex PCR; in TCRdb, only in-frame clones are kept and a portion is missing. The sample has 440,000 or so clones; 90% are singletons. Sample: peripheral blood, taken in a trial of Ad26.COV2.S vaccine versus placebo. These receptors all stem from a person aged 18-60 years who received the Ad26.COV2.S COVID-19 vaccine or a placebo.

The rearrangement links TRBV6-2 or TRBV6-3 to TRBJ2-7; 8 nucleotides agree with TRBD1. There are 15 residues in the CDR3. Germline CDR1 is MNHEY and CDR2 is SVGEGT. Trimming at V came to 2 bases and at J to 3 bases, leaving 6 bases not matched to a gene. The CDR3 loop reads CASSYRLGQGYEQYF. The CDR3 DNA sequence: TGTGCCAGCAGTTACCGCCTCGGACAGGGCTACGAGCAGTACTTC.

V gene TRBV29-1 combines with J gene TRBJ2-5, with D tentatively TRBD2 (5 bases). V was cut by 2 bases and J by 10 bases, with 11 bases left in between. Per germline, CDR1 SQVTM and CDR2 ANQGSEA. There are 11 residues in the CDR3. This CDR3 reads CSVEPGKGQYF. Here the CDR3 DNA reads TGCAGCGTTGAACCCGGGAAGGGCCAGTACTTC. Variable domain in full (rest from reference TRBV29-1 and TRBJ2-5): SAVISQKPSRDICQRGTSLTIQCQVDSQVTMMFWYRQQPGQSLTLIATANQGSEATYESGFVIDKFPISRPNLTFSTLTVSNMSPEDSSIYLCSVEPGKGQYFGPGTRLLVL.

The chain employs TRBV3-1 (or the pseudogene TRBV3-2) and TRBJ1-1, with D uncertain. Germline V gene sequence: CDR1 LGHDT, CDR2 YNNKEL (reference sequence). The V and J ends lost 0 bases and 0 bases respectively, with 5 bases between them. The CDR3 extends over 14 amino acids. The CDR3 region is CASSQEEVNTEAFF. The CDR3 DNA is TGTGCCAGCAGCCAAGAAGAGGTGAACACTGAAGCTTTCTTT.

This CDR3 reads CASSAYLAGENYNEQFF. CDR3 DNA: TGTGCCAGCAGCGCCTACCTAGCGGGAGAGAATTACAATGAGCAGTTCTTC. The chain combines TRBV5-6 with TRBJ2-1; 10 positions agree with TRBD2. In germline, CDR1 is SGHDT, CDR2 YYEEEE. The CDR3 extends over 17 amino acids. The junction had 11 bases not matched to a gene; V was cut back by 4 bases and J by 4 bases.

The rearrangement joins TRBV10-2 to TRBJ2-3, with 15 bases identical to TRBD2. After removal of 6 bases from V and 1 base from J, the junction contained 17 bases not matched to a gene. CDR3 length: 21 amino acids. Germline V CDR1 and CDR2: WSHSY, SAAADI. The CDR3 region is CASRALPGLAGGRHGTDTQYF. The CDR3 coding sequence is TGCGCCAGCAGGGCCCTTCCGGGACTAGCGGGAGGCCGCCACGGCACAGATACGCAGTATTTT.

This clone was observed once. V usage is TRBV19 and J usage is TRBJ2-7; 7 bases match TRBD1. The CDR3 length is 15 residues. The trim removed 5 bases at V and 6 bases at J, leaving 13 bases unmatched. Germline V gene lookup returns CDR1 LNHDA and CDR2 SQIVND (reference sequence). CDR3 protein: CASSPRQGNAGEQYF. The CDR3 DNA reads TGTGCCAGTAGTCCTCGACAGGGCAATGCGGGCGAGCAGTACTTC.

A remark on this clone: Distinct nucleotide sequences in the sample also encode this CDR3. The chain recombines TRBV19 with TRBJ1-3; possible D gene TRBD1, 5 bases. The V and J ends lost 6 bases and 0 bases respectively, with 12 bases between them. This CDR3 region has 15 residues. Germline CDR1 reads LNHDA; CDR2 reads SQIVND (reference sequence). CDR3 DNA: TGTGCCAGTAGCCGGGACCGATTCTCTGGAAACACCATATATTTT. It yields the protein CASSRDRFSGNTIYF.